This T cell receptor (beta chain) came from a study of identical twins. Using its own MiXCR run on the 5' RACE reads, TCRdb lists one record per CDR3 protein. The data hold roughly 690,000 distinct CDR3 sequences, with roughly 6% observed a single time. As for this clonotype: Its antigen is currently unknown.

General study points: Twins shared beta out-of-frame sequences in excess, but this excess was weaker.

CDR3 size: 15 residues. Germline CDR1 is MNHEY and CDR2 is SMNVEV (reference sequence). With V trimmed by 2 bases and J by 7 bases, 7 bases remained unmatched. This receptor was obtained from a man in his late teens or twenties in good health. The chain joins TRBV27 to TRBJ2-1; 8 nucleotides match TRBD2. The specimen sequenced was naive T cells sorted from blood. The CDR3 DNA follows: TGTGCCAGCAGTTTAACTAGCGGAGGACTTAATGAGCAGTTCTTC. Translating it yields CASSLTSGGLNEQFF.